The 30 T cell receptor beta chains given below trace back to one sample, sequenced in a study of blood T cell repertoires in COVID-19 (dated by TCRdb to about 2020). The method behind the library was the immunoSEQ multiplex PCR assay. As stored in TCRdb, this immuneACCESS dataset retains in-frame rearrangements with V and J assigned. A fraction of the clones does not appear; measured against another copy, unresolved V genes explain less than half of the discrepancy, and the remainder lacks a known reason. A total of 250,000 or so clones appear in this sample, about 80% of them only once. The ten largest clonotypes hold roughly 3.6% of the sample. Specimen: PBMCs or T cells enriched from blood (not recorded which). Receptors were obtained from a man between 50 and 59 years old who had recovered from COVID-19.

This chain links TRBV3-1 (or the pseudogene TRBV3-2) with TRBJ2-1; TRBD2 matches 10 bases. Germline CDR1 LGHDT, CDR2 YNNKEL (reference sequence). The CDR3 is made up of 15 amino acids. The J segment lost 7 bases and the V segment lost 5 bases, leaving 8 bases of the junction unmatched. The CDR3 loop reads CASSRLAGFGNEQFF. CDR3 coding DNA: TGTGCCAGCAGCAGACTAGCGGGCTTCGGTAATGAGCAGTTCTTC.

CDR3 sequence reads: CASSLGVRVGYTF. In nucleotides, the CDR3 is TGTGCCAGCAGCTTAGGGGTTCGGGTCGGCTACACCTTC. The chain carries TRBV7-2 and TRBJ1-2; unclear D gene. Germline CDR1 is SGHTA and CDR2 is FQGNSA. Trimming took 1 base from V and 8 from J, leaving 11 bases between them. The CDR3 has 13 amino acids.

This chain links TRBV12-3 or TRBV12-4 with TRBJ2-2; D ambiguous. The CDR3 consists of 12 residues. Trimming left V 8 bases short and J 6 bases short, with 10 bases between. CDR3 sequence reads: CASQTLAGELFF. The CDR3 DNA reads TGTGCCAGCCAGACTTTGGCCGGGGAGCTGTTTTTT.

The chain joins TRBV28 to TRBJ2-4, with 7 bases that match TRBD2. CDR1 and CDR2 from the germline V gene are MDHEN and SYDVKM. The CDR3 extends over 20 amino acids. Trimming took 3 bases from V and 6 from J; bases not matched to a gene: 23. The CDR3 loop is CASSFALRFRGTNRGNIQYF. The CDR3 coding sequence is TGTGCCAGCAGTTTCGCTTTGCGTTTTCGGGGGACTAACCGGGGAAACATTCAGTACTTC.

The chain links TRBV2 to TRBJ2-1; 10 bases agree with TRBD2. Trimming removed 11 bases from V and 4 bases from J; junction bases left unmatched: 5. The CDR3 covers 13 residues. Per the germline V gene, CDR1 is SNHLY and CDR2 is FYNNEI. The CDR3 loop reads CAGKRGGYNEQFF. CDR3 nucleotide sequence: TGTGCCGGAAAGCGGGGGGGATACAATGAGCAGTTCTTC.

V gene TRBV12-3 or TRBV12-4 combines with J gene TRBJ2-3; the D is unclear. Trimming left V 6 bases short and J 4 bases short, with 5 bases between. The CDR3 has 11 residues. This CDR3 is CASSTADTQYF. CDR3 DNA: TGTGCCAGCAGCACGGCAGATACGCAGTATTTT.

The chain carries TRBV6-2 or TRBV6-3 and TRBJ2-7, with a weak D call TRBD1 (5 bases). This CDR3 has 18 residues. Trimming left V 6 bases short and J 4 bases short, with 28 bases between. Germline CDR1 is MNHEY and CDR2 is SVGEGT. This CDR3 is CASSPPTGLARVVYEQYF. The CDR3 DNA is TGTGCCAGCAGCCCACCCACCGGATTGGCCAGGGTTGTGTACGAGCAGTACTTC.

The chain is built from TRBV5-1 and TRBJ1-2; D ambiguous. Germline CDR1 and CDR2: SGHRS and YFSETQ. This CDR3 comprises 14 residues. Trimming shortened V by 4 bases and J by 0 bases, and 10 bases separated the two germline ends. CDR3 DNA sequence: TGCGCCAGCAGCCCTGACACGACTAACTATGGCTACACCTTC. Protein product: CASSPDTTNYGYTF.

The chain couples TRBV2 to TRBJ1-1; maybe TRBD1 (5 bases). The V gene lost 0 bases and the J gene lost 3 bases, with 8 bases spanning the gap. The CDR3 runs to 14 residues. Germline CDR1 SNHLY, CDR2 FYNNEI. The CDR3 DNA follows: TGTGCCAGCAGTGAAGCAGGGGCCCACACTGAAGCTTTCTTT. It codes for CASSEAGAHTEAFF.

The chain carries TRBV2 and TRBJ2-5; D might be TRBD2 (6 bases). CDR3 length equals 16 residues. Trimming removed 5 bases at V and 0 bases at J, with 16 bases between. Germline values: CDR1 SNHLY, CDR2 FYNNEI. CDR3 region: CASSQREAANQETQYF. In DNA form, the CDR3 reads TGTGCCAGCAGTCAGAGGGAGGCGGCGAACCAAGAGACCCAGTACTTC.

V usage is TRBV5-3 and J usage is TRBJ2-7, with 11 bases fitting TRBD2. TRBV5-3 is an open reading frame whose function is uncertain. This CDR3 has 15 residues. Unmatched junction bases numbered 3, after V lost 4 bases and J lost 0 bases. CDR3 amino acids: CARSAGTSGSYEQYF. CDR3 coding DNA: TGTGCCAGAAGCGCCGGGACTAGCGGCTCCTACGAGCAGTACTTC.

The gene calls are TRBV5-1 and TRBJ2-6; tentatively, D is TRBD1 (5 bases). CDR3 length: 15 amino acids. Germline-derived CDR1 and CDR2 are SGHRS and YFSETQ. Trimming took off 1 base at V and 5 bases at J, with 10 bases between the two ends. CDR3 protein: CASSLRQGRANVLTF. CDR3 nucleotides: TGCGCCAGCAGCTTGCGGCAGGGCAGGGCCAACGTCCTGACTTTC.

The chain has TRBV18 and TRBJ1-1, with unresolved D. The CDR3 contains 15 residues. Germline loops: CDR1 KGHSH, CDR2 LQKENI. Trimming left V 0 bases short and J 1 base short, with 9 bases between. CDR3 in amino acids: CASSPPGGRNTEAFF. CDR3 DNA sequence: TGTGCCAGCTCACCACCGGGAGGGCGGAACACTGAAGCTTTCTTT. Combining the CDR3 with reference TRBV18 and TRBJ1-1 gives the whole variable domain NAGVMQNPRHLVRRRGQEARLRCSPMKGHSHVYWYRQLPEEGLKFMVYLQKENIIDESGMPKERFSAEFPKEGPSILRIQQVVRGDSAAYFCASSPPGGRNTEAFFGQGTRLTVV.

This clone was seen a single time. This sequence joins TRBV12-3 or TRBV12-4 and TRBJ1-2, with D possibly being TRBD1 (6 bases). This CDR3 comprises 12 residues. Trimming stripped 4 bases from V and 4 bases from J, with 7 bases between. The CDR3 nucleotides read TGTGCCAGCAGTTCAGGGGTCTATGGCTACACCTTC. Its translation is CASSSGVYGYTF.

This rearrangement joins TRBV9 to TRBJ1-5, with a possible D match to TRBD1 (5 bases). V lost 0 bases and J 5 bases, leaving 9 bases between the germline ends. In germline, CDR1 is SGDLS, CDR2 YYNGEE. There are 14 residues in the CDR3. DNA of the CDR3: TGTGCCAGCAGCGTAGACGGGGGGGATCAGCCCCAGCATTTT. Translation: CASSVDGGDQPQHF.

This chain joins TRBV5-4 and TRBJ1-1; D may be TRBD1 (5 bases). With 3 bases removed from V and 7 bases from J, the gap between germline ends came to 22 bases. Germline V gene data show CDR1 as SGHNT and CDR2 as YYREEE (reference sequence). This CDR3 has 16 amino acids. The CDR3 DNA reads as TGTGCCAGCAGCTCTCCCTTTCAGGGTTCGGATGATGAAGCTTTCTTT. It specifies CASSSPFQGSDDEAFF.

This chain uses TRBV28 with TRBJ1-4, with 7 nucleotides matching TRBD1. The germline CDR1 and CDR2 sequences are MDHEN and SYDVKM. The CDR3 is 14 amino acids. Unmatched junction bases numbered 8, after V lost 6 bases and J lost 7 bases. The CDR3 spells CASSPQGPSEKLFF. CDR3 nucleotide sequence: TGTGCCAGCAGCCCACAGGGGCCTAGTGAAAAACTGTTTTTT.

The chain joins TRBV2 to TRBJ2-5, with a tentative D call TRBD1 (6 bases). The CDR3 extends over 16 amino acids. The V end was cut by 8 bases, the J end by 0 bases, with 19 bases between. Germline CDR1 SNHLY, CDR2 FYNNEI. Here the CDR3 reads CASFSGRGVDQETQYF. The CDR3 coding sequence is TGTGCCAGCTTTTCCGGCAGGGGAGTCGACCAAGAGACCCAGTACTTC. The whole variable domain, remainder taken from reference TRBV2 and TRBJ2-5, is EPEVTQTPSHQVTQMGQEVILRCVPISNHLYFYWYRQILGQKVEFLVSFYNNEISEKSEIFDDQFSVERPDGSNFTLKIRSTKLEDSAMYFCASFSGRGVDQETQYFGPGTRLLVL.

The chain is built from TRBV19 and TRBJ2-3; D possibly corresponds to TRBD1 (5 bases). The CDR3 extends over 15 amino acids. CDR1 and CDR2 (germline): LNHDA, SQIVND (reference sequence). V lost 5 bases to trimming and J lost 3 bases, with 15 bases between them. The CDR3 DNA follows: TGTGCCAGTAGTCCCTGGACACCCTCGACAGATACGCAGTATTTT. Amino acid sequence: CASSPWTPSTDTQYF.

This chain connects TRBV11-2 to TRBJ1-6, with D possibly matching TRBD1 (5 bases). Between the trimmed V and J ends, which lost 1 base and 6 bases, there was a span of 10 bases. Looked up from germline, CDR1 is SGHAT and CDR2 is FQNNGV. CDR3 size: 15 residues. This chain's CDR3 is CASSLAGHANSPLHF. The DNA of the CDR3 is TGTGCCAGCAGCTTAGCCGGACACGCTAATTCACCCCTCCACTTT.

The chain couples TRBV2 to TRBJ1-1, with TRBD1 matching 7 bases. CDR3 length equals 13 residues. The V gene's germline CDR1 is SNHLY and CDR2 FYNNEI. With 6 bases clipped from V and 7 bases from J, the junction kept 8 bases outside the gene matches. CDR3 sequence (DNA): TGTGCCAGCAGGGAACAGGGGTGGAATGAAGCTTTCTTT. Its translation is CASREQGWNEAFF.

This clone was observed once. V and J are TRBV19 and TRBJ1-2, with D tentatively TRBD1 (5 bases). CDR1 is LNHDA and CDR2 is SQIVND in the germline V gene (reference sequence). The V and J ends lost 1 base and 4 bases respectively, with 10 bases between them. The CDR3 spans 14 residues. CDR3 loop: CASSIGRGPYGYTF. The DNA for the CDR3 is TGTGCCAGTAGTATAGGGCGGGGACCCTATGGCTACACCTTC.

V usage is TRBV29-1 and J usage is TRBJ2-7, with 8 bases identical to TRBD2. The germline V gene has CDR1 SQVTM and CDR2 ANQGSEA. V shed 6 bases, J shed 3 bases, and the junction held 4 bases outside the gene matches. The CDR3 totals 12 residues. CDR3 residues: CSVQRGNYEQYF. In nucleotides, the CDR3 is TGCAGCGTCCAGCGGGGGAACTACGAGCAGTACTTC.

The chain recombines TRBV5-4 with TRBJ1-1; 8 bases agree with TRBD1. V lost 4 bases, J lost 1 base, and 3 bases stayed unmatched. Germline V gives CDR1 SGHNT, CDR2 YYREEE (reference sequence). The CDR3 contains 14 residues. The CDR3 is CASSHGQGNTEAFF. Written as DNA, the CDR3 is TGTGCCAGCAGCCACGGACAGGGGAACACTGAAGCTTTCTTT.

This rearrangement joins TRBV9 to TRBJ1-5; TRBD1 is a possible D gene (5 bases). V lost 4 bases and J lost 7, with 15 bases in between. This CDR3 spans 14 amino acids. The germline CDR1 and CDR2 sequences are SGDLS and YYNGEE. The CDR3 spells CASSPPGIGQPQHF. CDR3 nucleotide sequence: TGTGCCAGCAGCCCACCAGGGATCGGGCAGCCCCAGCATTTT.

CDR3: CASSQYRGQGSGYTF. In nucleotides, the CDR3 is TGTGCCAGCAGTCAATACCGGGGACAGGGATCGGGCTACACCTTC. The rearrangement uses TRBV28 and TRBJ1-2, with TRBD1 matching 9 bases. The V gene's germline CDR1 is MDHEN and CDR2 SYDVKM. The CDR3 length is 15 residues. The ends lost 5 bases at V and 8 bases at J; junction bases unmatched: 12.

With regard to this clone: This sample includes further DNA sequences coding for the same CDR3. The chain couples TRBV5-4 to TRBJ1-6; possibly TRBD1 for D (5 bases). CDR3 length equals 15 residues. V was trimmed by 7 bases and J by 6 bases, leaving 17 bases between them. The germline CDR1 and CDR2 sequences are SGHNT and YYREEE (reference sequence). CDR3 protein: CASGGDSGVNSPLHF. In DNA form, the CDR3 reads TGTGCCAGCGGAGGGGACTCTGGAGTTAATTCACCCCTCCACTTT.

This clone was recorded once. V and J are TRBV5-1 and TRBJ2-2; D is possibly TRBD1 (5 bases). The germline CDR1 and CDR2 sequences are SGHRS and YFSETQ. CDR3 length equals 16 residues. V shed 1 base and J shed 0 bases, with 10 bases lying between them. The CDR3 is CASSLQGMANTGELFF. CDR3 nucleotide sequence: TGCGCCAGCAGCTTGCAGGGAATGGCGAACACCGGGGAGCTGTTTTTT. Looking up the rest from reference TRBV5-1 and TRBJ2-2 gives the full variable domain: KAGVTQTPRYLIKTRGQQVTLSCSPISGHRSVSWYQQTPGQGLQFLFEYFSETQRNKGNFPGRFSGRQFSNSRSEMNVSTLELGDSALYLCASSLQGMANTGELFFGEGSRLTVL.

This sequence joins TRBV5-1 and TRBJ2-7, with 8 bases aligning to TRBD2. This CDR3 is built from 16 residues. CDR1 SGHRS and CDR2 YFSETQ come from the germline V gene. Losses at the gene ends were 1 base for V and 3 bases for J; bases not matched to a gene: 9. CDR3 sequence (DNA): TGCGCCAGCAGCTTGTCTAGTAGCGGGGCACTCTACGAGCAGTACTTC. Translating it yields CASSLSSSGALYEQYF.

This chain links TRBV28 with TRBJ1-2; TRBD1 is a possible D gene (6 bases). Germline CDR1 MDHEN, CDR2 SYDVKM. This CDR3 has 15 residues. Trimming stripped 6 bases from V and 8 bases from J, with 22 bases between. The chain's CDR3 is CASSLNWGGVEGYTF. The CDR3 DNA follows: TGTGCCAGCAGCCTAAACTGGGGGGGCGTTGAAGGCTACACCTTC.